Following are 2 T cell receptor beta chains from one sample sequenced in a study of yellow fever vaccine responses in identical twins (dated by TCRdb to between 2018 and 2020). Receptor libraries were prepared by RT-PCR. Data came from an Illumina HiSeq 2500. TCRdb's own reprocessing of the public reads used fastp at Q25 and MiXCR and kept productive beta chains. A single entry per CDR3 protein holds the most common genes and DNA from its merged rows. This sample gives around 13,000 distinct CDR3 sequences in total; 70% to 90% of them show up just once. Around 1.7% of the sample comes from the top ten. The specimen comprised T cells from blood (PBMCs), unsorted or a sorted subset (not recorded which), sampled before or after yellow fever vaccination (not recorded which). These receptor sequences come from a woman aged 18-30 years who received the yellow fever vaccine. Donor details come from another sample of the same person, matched by shared clones.

This clonotype was picked up one time. The V gene is TRBV11-1, the J gene TRBJ1-6; D call uncertain. This CDR3 contains 13 residues. Trimming removed 1 base from V and 6 bases from J, with 4 bases in between. Per germline, CDR1 SGHAT and CDR2 FQDESV (reference sequence). CDR3 amino acids: CASSLEPNSPLHF. As DNA, the CDR3 is TGTGCCAGCAGCTTAGAGCCTAATTCACCCCTCCACTTT.

The chain has TRBV6-9 and TRBJ2-4, with unresolved D. The germline V gene encodes CDR1 MNHGY and CDR2 SVAAGI. V lost 2 bases and J 5 bases, leaving 4 bases between the germline ends. CDR3 length: 12 amino acids. In nucleotides, the CDR3 is TGTGCCAGCAGTTATGGGGAAAACATTCAGTACTTC. Amino acid sequence: CASSYGENIQYF.